The rows below give T cell receptor beta chains drawn from one sample of a study of T cell repertoires in cytomegalovirus infection. Each CDR3 protein gets one entry after TCRdb re-called the reads with MiXCR. Of roughly 320,000 distinct CDR3 sequences detected, approximately 8.9% appear once; the ten largest clones hold 2.5%. The sequenced material came from PBMCs. Receptor source: a human donor in good health (CMV status not recorded). Some clones in this sample may be carry-over from other donors' samples. Both conserved end residues are part of each CDR3. The D gene is left open where the match is weak. The size field is filled for only some rows; it gives once, few, many or a size class.

d_gene,j_gene,abundance,v_gene,CDR3nt,CDR3aa
-,TRBJ2-1,many,TRBV5-6,TGTGCCAGCAGCTTGGGAGGGGGGGGACTTTACAATGAGCAGTTCTTC,CASSLGGGGLYNEQFF
-,TRBJ2-2,many,TRBV6-2/TRBV6-3,TGTGCCAGCACCGATAACCTTAAAGCGAACACCGGGGAGCTGTTTTTT,CASTDNLKANTGELFF
-,TRBJ1-5,many,TRBV6-1,TGTGCCAGCACCGACAGGTCGGGGGGCCAGGGGACCCAGCATTTT,CASTDRSGGQGTQHF
-,TRBJ1-3,many,TRBV7-6,TGTGCCAGCAGCCCACTACAGGGTATTGTGGGAAACACCATATATTTT,CASSPLQGIVGNTIYF
TRBD1,TRBJ2-5,many,TRBV28,TGTGCCAGCAAACCCAGGGGGTTCGAGACCCAGTACTTC,CASKPRGFETQYF
-,TRBJ2-3,-,TRBV9,TGTGCCAGCAGCTCTGGCACTGTCCTCACAGATACGCAGTATTTT,CASSSGTVLTDTQYF
-,TRBJ2-5,few,TRBV29-1,TGCAGCGCCCCCGCCGGGGGGCTGATAGAGACCCAGTACTTC,CSAPAGGLIETQYF
TRBD1,TRBJ2-3,many,TRBV28,TGTGCCAGCAGTTACGACAGGGAGAGCACAGATACGCAGTATTTT,CASSYDRESTDTQYF
-,TRBJ1-5,many,TRBV20-1,TGCAGTGCTATACCCAGGACCGATCAGCCCCAGCATTTT,CSAIPRTDQPQHF
TRBD1,TRBJ1-5,many,TRBV6-2/TRBV6-3,TGTGCCAGCAGTTACCGGACAGGGATAGATCAGCCCCAGCATTTT,CASSYRTGIDQPQHF
TRBD1,TRBJ1-2,few,TRBV6-6,TGTGCCAGCAGTTACCCAGGACAGGGAATAGGTGGCTACACCTTC,CASSYPGQGIGGYTF
-,TRBJ1-5,many,TRBV12-5,TGTGCTAGTGGCAAAACCTCGTCAGGGTTAACTCAGCCCCAGCATTTT,CASGKTSSGLTQPQHF
-,TRBJ1-2,many,TRBV28,TGTGCCAGCAGTTTAATCGACACCAGGACCAGGGATGGCTACACCTTC,CASSLIDTRTRDGYTF
-,TRBJ1-6,few,TRBV20-1,TGCAGTGCTAGGAAGGGAACGAATTCACCCCTCCACTTT,CSARKGTNSPLHF
TRBD1,TRBJ2-4,many,TRBV20-1,TGCAGTGCTGTACCCGGGACAGGGGTCGACATTCAGTACTTC,CSAVPGTGVDIQYF
-,TRBJ2-3,many,TRBV28,TGTGCCAGCAGTCCGGCGCGACCCGGCCGCACAGATACGCAGTATTTT,CASSPARPGRTDTQYF
-,TRBJ2-5,-,TRBV23-1,TGCGCTCCGACCGCGGCGGAAGAGCGGGAGACCCAGTACTTC,CAPTAAEERETQYF
-,TRBJ2-5,-,TRBV27,TGTGCCAGCAGTTTTTGGTTTGGTGAGACCCAGTACTTC,CASSFWFGETQYF
-,TRBJ1-2,many,TRBV29-1,TGCAGCGTTCGTACCATCTATGGCTACACCTTC,CSVRTIYGYTF
TRBD2,TRBJ2-3,many,TRBV7-9,TGTGCCAGCAGCGCCGGACTAGCGGGGGCCACAGATACGCAGTATTTT,CASSAGLAGATDTQYF
TRBD2,TRBJ2-5,-,TRBV10-3,TGTGCCATCAGTGGGACTAGCGGGCAGGAGACCCAGTACTTC,CAISGTSGQETQYF
-,TRBJ2-6,many,TRBV4-1,TGCGCCAGCAGCCCCGGACAGAACTCTGGGGCCAACGTCCTGACTTTC,CASSPGQNSGANVLTF
-,TRBJ2-2,once,TRBV5-5,TGTGCCAGCAGGTCACTGAACACCGGGGAGCTGTTTTTT,CASRSLNTGELFF
-,TRBJ1-1,few,TRBV20-1,TGCAGTGCTAGAGCCGCAGGGGCGGTGAACACTGAAGCTTTCTTT,CSARAAGAVNTEAFF
TRBD1,TRBJ1-6,many,TRBV7-2,TGTGCCAGCAGCCGGATCCGGACAGGGATGGATTCACCCCTCCACTTT,CASSRIRTGMDSPLHF
-,TRBJ2-6,many,TRBV19,TGTGCCAGTCGACCCCTGGGGTTTCAATCTGGGGCCAACGTCCTGACTTTC,CASRPLGFQSGANVLTF
TRBD1,TRBJ2-7,many,TRBV23-1,TGCGCCAGGAACACCACGGGACAGCTGATCTACGAGCAGTACTTC,CARNTTGQLIYEQYF
-,TRBJ2-5,many,TRBV28,TGTGCCAGCAGTTTTATGGAAGTCATAGAGACCCAGTACTTC,CASSFMEVIETQYF
-,TRBJ2-7,many,TRBV7-9,TGTGCCAGCAGCTTACAGGGGGGCCCCTACGAGCAGTACTTC,CASSLQGGPYEQYF
-,TRBJ1-2,many,TRBV6-6,TGTGCCACCCAGTCAGGCGGGGCCTATGGCTACACCTTC,CATQSGGAYGYTF
-,TRBJ1-6,many,TRBV6-6,TGTGCCAGCAGTTACTCTAAGGGATCACCCCTCCACTTT,CASSYSKGSPLHF
-,TRBJ1-5,many,TRBV11-3,TGTGCCAGCAGCTCAAGAGGCATTAGCAATCAGCCCCAGCATTTT,CASSSRGISNQPQHF
-,TRBJ1-5,many,TRBV6-2/TRBV6-3,TGTGCCAGCAGTTACCGCGCAGGTCAGCCCCAGCATTTT,CASSYRAGQPQHF
TRBD1,TRBJ2-1,few,TRBV28,TGTGCCAGCAGTTACGGAAGGACAGGGGGCATCAGGTCCTACAATGAGCAGTTCTTC,CASSYGRTGGIRSYNEQFF
-,TRBJ1-1,many,TRBV5-1,TGCGCCAGCAGCCTCTCGGGGGTGAACACTGAAGCTTTCTTT,CASSLSGVNTEAFF
TRBD2,TRBJ2-5,-,TRBV5-5,TGTGCCACCAGCTTGTCGGCTGTAGCGGGGGTTGAGGAGACCCAGTACTTC,CATSLSAVAGVEETQYF
TRBD1,TRBJ2-4,many,TRBV7-8,TGTGCCAGCAGCTTAGGACAGGGGGTCGGCATTCAGTACTTC,CASSLGQGVGIQYF
-,TRBJ1-2,-,TRBV14,TGTGCCAGCAGCCTCATACAGGGTATTGATGGCTACACCTTC,CASSLIQGIDGYTF
TRBD1,TRBJ2-7,few,TRBV5-6,TGTGCCAGCAGCGATGGGACAGGCGCCTACGAGCAGTACTTC,CASSDGTGAYEQYF
-,TRBJ2-2,many,TRBV7-9,TGTGCCAGCAGCCCTGGGACTTACCCGGAGCTGTTTTTT,CASSPGTYPELFF
-,TRBJ2-7,few,TRBV2,TGTGCCAGCAGCGCAGGGTTTACGCAGTACTTC,CASSAGFTQYF
TRBD1,TRBJ1-1,-,TRBV28,TGTGCCAGCAGTTTACCACGACAGGGGGCGATGAGCACTGAAGCTTTCTTT,CASSLPRQGAMSTEAFF
TRBD1,TRBJ2-1,many,TRBV2,TGTGCCAGCCTTCCGAGGACAGGGCTCTACAATGAGCAGTTCTTC,CASLPRTGLYNEQFF
TRBD1,TRBJ1-2,few,TRBV12-3/TRBV12-4,TGTGCCAGCACCTTGTCGGGGACAGCGTATGGCTACACCTTC,CASTLSGTAYGYTF
-,TRBJ2-3,few,TRBV2,TGTGCCAGCAACTCGGGTTCAGATACGCAGTATTTT,CASNSGSDTQYF
TRBD1,TRBJ2-7,many,TRBV12-3/TRBV12-4,TGTGCCAGCAGTTCAATTCGACGGGACAGGGGTCACGAGCAGTACTTC,CASSSIRRDRGHEQYF
-,TRBJ2-3,many,TRBV6-2/TRBV6-3,TGTGCCAGCAGTCCCGATGCGGGTACTGGTACGCAGTATTTT,CASSPDAGTGTQYF
-,TRBJ2-6,-,TRBV6-1,TGTGCCAGCAGCCCCAGGAGGACAGGGGCCAACGTCCTGACTTTC,CASSPRRTGANVLTF
TRBD1,TRBJ1-5,many,TRBV7-2,TGTGCCAGCAGCTCCGGGACAGGGGGCCGACAGCCCCAGCATTTT,CASSSGTGGRQPQHF